The 10 T cell receptor beta chains in this list originate from one sample, sequenced in a study. In TCRdb, the 5' RACE reads were re-called with MiXCR into one record per CDR3 protein. The sample lists about 11,000 distinct CDR3 sequences; 17% were seen once. The sorted Tregs were CD4+CD25+CD127-/low cells. The sequenced material came from Tregs sorted from a lymph node. Every receptor here comes from a female donor with breast cancer.

By share of the sample, this clonotype is medium-sized (0.01 to 0.1%). J is TRBJ2-3 and V is TRBV7-2; no definite D call. The germline CDR1 and CDR2 sequences are SGHTA and FQGNSA. V was pared by 5 bases and J by 4 bases, with 13 bases between. The CDR3 length is 14 residues. The CDR3 protein is CASSPTLRADTQYF. CDR3 DNA: TGTGCCAGCAGCCCTACTCTACGAGCAGATACGCAGTATTTT.

On this clonotype itself: This may stem from a read error, because a much larger clone lies one nucleotide away. The chain joins TRBV25-1 to TRBJ1-1; D gene ambiguous. The CDR3 has 14 residues. Germline CDR1 reads MGHDK; CDR2 reads SYGVNS. CDR3 nucleotide sequence: TGTGCCAGCAGTGTAGAGGGCGGGAGCCGAGAAGCTTGCTTT. This gives the protein CASSVEGGSREACF.

By share, this clonotype ranks as medium-sized. The V gene is TRBV29-1, the J gene TRBJ2-7; D is ambiguous. This CDR3 is built from 11 residues. Germline V gene lookup returns CDR1 SQVTM and CDR2 ANQGSEA. Trimming cost V 7 bases and J 5 bases, with 12 bases left between them. CDR3: CSARRSDEQYF. The CDR3 DNA follows: TGCAGCGCTCGCCGTTCCGACGAGCAGTACTTC.

In its sample, this clonotype ranks as medium-sized (0.01 to 0.1%). The rearrangement joins TRBV20-1 to TRBJ1-3, with unresolved D. The CDR3 runs 14 residues. The V and J ends lost 3 bases and 1 base respectively, with 10 bases between them. CDR1 and CDR2 (germline): DFQATT, SNEGSKA (reference sequence). This chain's CDR3 is CSASALSSGNTIYF. The CDR3 nucleotides are TGCAGTGCTAGTGCCCTCTCATCTGGAAACACCATATATTTT.

Relative to its sample, this clonotype is medium-sized. The CDR3 reads CASSLFRGGQPQHF. CDR3 DNA: TGCGCCAGCAGCTTGTTCCGGGGAGGTCAGCCCCAGCATTTT. The rearrangement links TRBV5-1 to TRBJ1-5; no clear D gene. The CDR3 is 14 residues long. Trimming took off 1 base at V and 6 bases at J, with 11 bases between the two ends. Per the germline V gene, CDR1 is SGHRS and CDR2 is YFSETQ.

The table lists this clonotype with a few counts. The rearrangement links TRBV5-4 to TRBJ1-1; D not certain. This CDR3 is built from 16 residues. CDR1 is SGHNT, CDR2 YYREEE, per germline (reference sequence). With 0 bases removed from V and 1 base from J, the gap between germline ends came to 13 bases. CDR3 nucleotides: TGTGCCAGCAGCTTGGGGGCAGCCTTGGGGAACACTGAAGCTTTCTTT. Encoded protein: CASSLGAALGNTEAFF.

Notes on this clonotype: The final CDR3 position lacks the conserved phenylalanine or tryptophan, pointing to a likely read error. This sequence joins TRBV11-2 and TRBJ2-5, with D perhaps TRBD1 or TRBD2 (6 bases each). V was pared by 3 bases and J by 4 bases, with 12 bases between. CDR1 is SGHAT and CDR2 is FQNNGV in the germline V gene. This CDR3 has 14 residues. DNA of the CDR3: TGTGCCAGCAGCTTGGCCGGGGGCCCAGAGACCCAGTACTCC. Its translation: CASSLAGGPETQYS.

The rearrangement joins TRBV12-3 or TRBV12-4 to TRBJ2-5, with D possibly being TRBD1 or TRBD2 (5 bases each). The CDR3 spans 15 residues. Trimming left V 3 bases short and J 4 bases short, with 15 bases between. CDR3 sequence reads: CASSLRVGRLETQYF. DNA for the CDR3: TGTGCCAGCAGTTTGCGCGTGGGACGTTTAGAGACCCAGTACTTC.

This clonotype is medium-sized within its sample. The V and J genes are TRBV9 and TRBJ1-6, with D maybe TRBD1 (5 bases). The CDR3 length is 12 residues. The V gene's germline CDR1 is SGDLS and CDR2 YYNGEE. Trimming removed 2 bases from V and 11 bases from J, with 8 bases in between. The CDR3 bases are TGTGCCAGCAGCGTTGACAGACCACCCCTCCACTTT. It encodes CASSVDRPPLHF. The full variable domain, with the rest looked up from reference TRBV9 and TRBJ1-6, is DSGVTQTPKHLITATGQRVTLRCSPRSGDLSVYWYQQSLDQGLQFLIQYYNGEERAKGNILERFSAQQFPDLHSELNLSSLELGDSALYFCASSVDRPPLHFGNGTRLTVT.

This clonotype is classed as medium-sized. The chain couples TRBV29-1 to TRBJ1-2, with TRBD1 matching over 7 bases. V lost 1 base, J lost 4 bases, and 6 bases stayed unmatched. Germline CDR1 is SQVTM and CDR2 is ANQGSEA. This CDR3 has 14 amino acids. The CDR3, as DNA: TGCAGCGTTGAAGTGGGGGGACAGACCTATGGCTACACCTTC. This encodes CSVEVGGQTYGYTF.